Below are 12 T cell receptor beta chains sequenced from a single sample in a study of T cell repertoires in cytomegalovirus infection. Their antigens are not known. MiXCR was run by TCRdb on the reads, yielding one entry per CDR3 protein. The data show roughly 700,000 distinct CDR3 sequences, roughly 36% seen once. The sequences come from cultured PBMCs, collected from culture after CMV antigen stimulation. The receptors here all came from a human donor in good health (CMV status not recorded). Some clones in this sample may be carry-over from other donors' samples.

The genes are TRBV2 and TRBJ2-7; maybe TRBD2 (5 bases). Trimming pared 9 bases from V and 6 bases from J, leaving 12 bases between. Looked up from germline, CDR1 is SNHLY and CDR2 is FYNNEI. The CDR3 has 11 amino acids. CDR3 in amino acids: CASLTRIEQYF. The CDR3 DNA is TGTGCCAGTCTCACTAGGATCGAGCAGTACTTC.

This clonotype was detected a few times. The chain employs TRBV7-2 and TRBJ1-2, with a weak D call TRBD1 (6 bases). Germline CDR1 reads SGHTA; CDR2 reads FQGNSA. Trimming removed 0 bases from V and 3 bases from J, with 14 bases in between. This CDR3 has 16 amino acids. Here the CDR3 reads CASSLATPGHDYGYTF. The CDR3 DNA reads as TGTGCCAGCAGCTTAGCAACTCCGGGACATGACTATGGCTACACCTTC.

This clonotype was picked up one time. This could be a read error, since a much larger clone is one nucleotide away. This rearrangement joins TRBV7-2 to TRBJ2-1, with D unclear. CDR1 is SGHTA, CDR2 FQGNSA, per germline. CDR3 size: 15 residues. The CDR3 loop is CASSPVGLSYNEQVF. CDR3 in DNA: TGTGCCAGCAGCCCTGTGGGTCTATCCTACAATGAGCAGGTCTTC.

This clonotype has only a few counts. This chain joins TRBV4-3 and TRBJ1-2, with TRBD1 matching over 7 bases. The J segment lost 7 bases and the V segment lost 3 bases, leaving 8 bases of the junction unmatched. Looked up from germline, CDR1 is LGHNA and CDR2 is YSLEER. The CDR3 covers 14 residues. CDR3 DNA sequence: TGCGCCAGCAGCCATACCCTGACAGGGCCTGGCTACACCTTC. This encodes CASSHTLTGPGYTF.

The gene calls are TRBV6-6 and TRBJ2-3, with D perhaps matching TRBD1 or TRBD2 (5 bases each). This CDR3 is built from 15 residues. Germline V lookup: CDR1 MNHNY, CDR2 SVGAGI (reference sequence). Trimming shortened V by 4 bases and J by 2 bases, and 13 bases separated the two germline ends. CDR3 loop: CASSFPGTTTDTQYF. The DNA for the CDR3 is TGTGCCAGCAGTTTCCCGGGGACCACCACAGATACGCAGTATTTT.

The V and J genes are TRBV20-1 and TRBJ2-3; 8 nucleotides align to TRBD2. The junction had 5 bases not matched to a gene; V was cut back by 1 base and J by 2 bases. Germline CDR1 DFQATT, CDR2 SNEGSKA (reference sequence). The CDR3 is made up of 15 amino acids. The CDR3 DNA reads as TGCAGTGCTAGAGGTAGCGGGGAGATCACAGATACGCAGTATTTT. Translating it yields CSARGSGEITDTQYF.

This clonotype showed up many times. The gene calls are TRBV7-2 and TRBJ2-7; TRBD2 aligns across 12 bases. The CDR3 loop spans 13 amino acids. Germline CDR1 SGHTA, CDR2 FQGNSA. The ends lost 6 bases at V and 6 bases at J; junction bases unmatched: 3. CDR3 region: CASRLLAGGEQYF. Here the CDR3 DNA reads TGTGCCAGCAGGTTACTAGCGGGGGGCGAGCAGTACTTC. The full variable domain, with the rest looked up from reference TRBV7-2 and TRBJ2-7, is GAGVSQSPSNKVTEKGKDVELRCDPISGHTALYWYRQSLGQGLEFLIYFQGNSAPDKSGLPSDRFSAERTGGSVSTLTIQRTQQEDSAVYLCASRLLAGGEQYFGPGTRLTVT.

The chain carries TRBV20-1 and TRBJ1-1, with unresolved D. This CDR3 is built from 12 residues. The germline V gene encodes CDR1 DFQATT and CDR2 SNEGSKA (reference sequence). V was shortened by 6 bases and J by 3 bases, with 11 bases between the two germline ends. Here the CDR3 reads CSAPSGHTEAFF. In DNA form, the CDR3 reads TGCAGTGCGCCTTCCGGGCACACTGAAGCTTTCTTT.

This rearrangement joins TRBV20-1 to TRBJ2-1, with 8 nucleotides matching TRBD2. The length of the CDR3 is 14 residues. Per the germline V gene, CDR1 is DFQATT and CDR2 is SNEGSKA (reference sequence). V gave up 5 bases and J gave up 0 bases; unmatched junction bases: 3. CDR3 sequence reads: CSASSGSSYNEQFF. The DNA for the CDR3 is TGCAGTGCTTCCAGCGGGAGCTCCTACAATGAGCAGTTCTTC.

The CDR3 loop reads CASGNRGRQETQYF. The CDR3 nucleotides read TGTGCCAGCGGGAACCGGGGGCGACAAGAGACCCAGTACTTC. The rearrangement joins TRBV2 to TRBJ2-5; the D call may be TRBD1 or TRBD2 (6 bases each). Germline V CDR1 and CDR2: SNHLY, FYNNEI. The CDR3 consists of 14 residues. Trimming pared 8 bases from V and 2 bases from J, leaving 15 bases between.

This clonotype appeared a few times. The V gene is TRBV6-6, the J gene TRBJ2-5; TRBD2 aligns across 11 bases. Germline-derived CDR1 and CDR2 are MNHNY and SVGAGI (reference sequence). The CDR3 is 14 amino acids. V lost 7 bases and J lost 3; bases outside the gene matches: 4. Here the CDR3 reads CASKTSGMEETQYF. CDR3 sequence (DNA): TGTGCCAGCAAGACTAGCGGGATGGAAGAGACCCAGTACTTC.

This chain joins TRBV29-1 and TRBJ2-7, with 8 positions matching TRBD1. The germline CDR1 and CDR2 sequences are SQVTM and ANQGSEA. The V gene end was trimmed by 4 bases and the J gene end by 5 bases; junction bases not matched to a gene: 7. This CDR3 region has 13 residues. The chain's CDR3 is CSVAGRGHDEQYF. CDR3 in DNA: TGCAGCGTTGCGGGCAGGGGGCACGACGAGCAGTACTTC.